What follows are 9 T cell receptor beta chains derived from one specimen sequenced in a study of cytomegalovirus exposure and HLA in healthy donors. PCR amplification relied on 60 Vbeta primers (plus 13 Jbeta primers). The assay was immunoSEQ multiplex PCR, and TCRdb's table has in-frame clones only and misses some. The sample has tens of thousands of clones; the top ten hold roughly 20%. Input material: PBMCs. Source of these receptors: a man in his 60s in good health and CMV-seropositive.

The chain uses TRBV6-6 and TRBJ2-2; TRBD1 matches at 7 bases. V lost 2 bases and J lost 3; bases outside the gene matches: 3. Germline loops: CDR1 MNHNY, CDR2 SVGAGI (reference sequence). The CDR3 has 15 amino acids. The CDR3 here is CASSYEGAYTGELFF. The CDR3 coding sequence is TGTGCCAGCAGTTACGAGGGGGCGTACACCGGGGAGCTGTTTTTT.

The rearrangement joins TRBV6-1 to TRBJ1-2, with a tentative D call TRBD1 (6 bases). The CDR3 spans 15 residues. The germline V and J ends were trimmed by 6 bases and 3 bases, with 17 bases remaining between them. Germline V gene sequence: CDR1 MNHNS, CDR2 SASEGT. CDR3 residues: CASRPDRSNYYGYTF. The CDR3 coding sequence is TGTGCCAGCAGGCCCGACAGGTCCAACTACTATGGCTACACCTTC.

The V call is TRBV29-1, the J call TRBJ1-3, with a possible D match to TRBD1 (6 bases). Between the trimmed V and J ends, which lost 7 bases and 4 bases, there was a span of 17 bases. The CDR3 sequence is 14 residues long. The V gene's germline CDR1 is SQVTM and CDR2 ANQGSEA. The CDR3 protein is CSAAPTGRGNTIYF. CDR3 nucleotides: TGCAGCGCCGCCCCGACAGGACGAGGAAACACCATATATTTT.

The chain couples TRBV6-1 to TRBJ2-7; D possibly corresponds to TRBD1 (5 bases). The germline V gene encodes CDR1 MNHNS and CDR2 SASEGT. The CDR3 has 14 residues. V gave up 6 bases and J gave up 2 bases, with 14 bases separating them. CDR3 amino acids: CASSTGWGTYEQYF. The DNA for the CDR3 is TGTGCCAGCAGCACAGGTTGGGGTACCTACGAGCAGTACTTC.

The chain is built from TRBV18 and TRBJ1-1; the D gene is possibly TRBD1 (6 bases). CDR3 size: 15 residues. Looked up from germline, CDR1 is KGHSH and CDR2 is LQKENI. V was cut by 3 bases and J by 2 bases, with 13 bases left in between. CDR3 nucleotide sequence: TGTGCCAGCTCACCGCCCATGGGGGCTAACACTGAAGCTTTCTTT. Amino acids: CASSPPMGANTEAFF.

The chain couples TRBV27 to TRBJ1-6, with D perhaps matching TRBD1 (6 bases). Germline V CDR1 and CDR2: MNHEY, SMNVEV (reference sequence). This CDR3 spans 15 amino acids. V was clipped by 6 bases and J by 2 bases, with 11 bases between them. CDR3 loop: CASRQGSAYNSPLHF. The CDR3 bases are TGTGCCAGCAGACAGGGATCGGCCTATAATTCACCCCTCCACTTT.

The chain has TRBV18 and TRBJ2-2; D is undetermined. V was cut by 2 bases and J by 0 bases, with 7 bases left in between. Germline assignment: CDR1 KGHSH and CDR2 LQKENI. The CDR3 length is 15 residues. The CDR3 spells CASSPSLANTGELFF. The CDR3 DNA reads TGTGCCAGCTCACCATCCCTTGCGAACACCGGGGAGCTGTTTTTT.

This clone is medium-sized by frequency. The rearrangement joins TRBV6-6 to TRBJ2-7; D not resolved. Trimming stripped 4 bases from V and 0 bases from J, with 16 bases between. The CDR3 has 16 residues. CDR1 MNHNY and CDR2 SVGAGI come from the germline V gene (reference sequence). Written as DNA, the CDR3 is TGTGCCAGCAGTTCCATACCGACTCGCGACTCCTACGAGCAGTACTTC. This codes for CASSSIPTRDSYEQYF.

The DNA for the CDR3 is TGCGCCAGCAGCCAAATGATGAGCTCTGGAAACACCATATATTTT. It codes for CASSQMMSSGNTIYF. The chain recombines TRBV4-1 with TRBJ1-3; D unresolved. CDR3 size: 15 residues. V lost 2 bases to trimming and J lost 0 bases, with 8 bases between them. Germline CDR1 is MGHRA and CDR2 is YSYEKL.